This T cell receptor (beta chain) was identified during a study of radiation and T cells in renal cell carcinoma. Study-level results: Without pretreatment biopsies, baseline tumor clonotype presence was undetermined.

As concerns this clone: Its antigen is as yet unknown.

The CDR3 consists of 15 residues. V lost 8 bases, J lost 4 bases, and 21 bases lay in between. Looked up from germline, CDR1 is SGHTA and CDR2 is FQGNSA. Sequenced by immunoSEQ multiplex PCR; TCRdb stores in-frame clones only, minus some. The sample has about 140,000 clones; 86% are singletons. As for time point: blood 4 weeks post-SBRT, at nephrectomy. Treatment of the sample: 15 Gy SBRT to primary tumor, nephrectomy 4 weeks later. Nephrectomy followed 15 Gy stereotactic body radiation by 4 weeks. This renal cell carcinoma was of the clear cell type. The rearrangement uses TRBV7-2 and TRBJ2-7; possibly TRBD2 for D (7 bases). Sequencing used blood, obtained from a patient whose treatment included radiotherapy and nephrectomy. The TCR originated in a woman between 50 and 59 years old with renal cell carcinoma. For the CDR3, the DNA is TGTGCCAGCTCGGGGGGCCGGTCGGGGAAATACGAGCAGTACTTC. Protein sequence: CASSGGRSGKYEQYF.